Shown below are 30 T cell receptor beta chains from a single sample sequenced in a study of T cells in Graves' hyperthyroidism and ophthalmopathy. The source material, RNA transcripts, was used to amplify TCR beta CDR3 regions. HTBI primers were the set used in a first-round RT-PCR of the TCR CDR3. A single record per CDR3 protein comes from TCRdb applying MiXCR to the multiplex PCR reads. The table has roughly 240,000 distinct CDR3 sequences, over 20% seen once. Sequences were obtained from blood. Source of these receptors: a woman aged 35 to 49 with Graves' ophthalmopathy.

This chain uses TRBV12-3 or TRBV12-4 with TRBJ2-2; 12 bases align to TRBD1. This CDR3 comprises 16 residues. The J segment lost 6 bases and the V segment lost 3 bases, leaving 5 bases of the junction unmatched. The CDR3 protein is CASSFPGQGAPGELFF. CDR3 nucleotide sequence: TGTGCCAGCAGTTTTCCGGGACAGGGGGCGCCCGGGGAGCTGTTTTTT.

The sample holds many counts of this clonotype. The chain couples TRBV18 to TRBJ2-2, with a tentative D call TRBD2 (5 bases). Germline CDR1 is KGHSH and CDR2 is LQKENI. Trimming took 5 bases from V and 2 from J, leaving 12 bases between them. CDR3 length: 15 amino acids. The CDR3 DNA follows: TGTGCCAGCTCAAAGAGCGGAGCCAACACCGGGGAGCTGTTTTTT. This sequence encodes CASSKSGANTGELFF.

V gene TRBV4-2 combines with J gene TRBJ2-2; D perhaps matches TRBD1 (5 bases). Germline loops: CDR1 LGHNA, CDR2 YNFKEQ. V dropped 2 bases and J dropped 4 bases, with 20 bases sitting between them. The CDR3 length is 18 residues. CDR3 region: CASSQSPLGVEVTGELFF. CDR3 in DNA: TGTGCCAGCAGCCAATCCCCTTTAGGGGTCGAGGTCACCGGGGAGCTGTTTTTT.

A remark on this clonotype: The junction differs from germline at one of its ends, possibly a read error. The rearrangement uses TRBV24-1 and TRBJ2-7; no definite D call. The CDR3 is 15 residues long. CDR1 and CDR2 from the germline V gene are KGHDR and SFDVKD. The CDR3, as DNA: TGTGACACCAGTGATTCCGGAAGCAGGCCCTACGAGCAGTACTTC. This codes for CDTSDSGSRPYEQYF.

This clonotype was found many times. The chain has TRBV3-1 and TRBJ1-1; D remains unclear. In germline, CDR1 is LGHDT, CDR2 YNNKEL (reference sequence). V gave up 0 bases and J gave up 3 bases, with 14 bases separating them. The CDR3 runs to 16 residues. The CDR3 nucleotides read TGTGCCAGCAGCCAAGATTGGGCCGGAGGGTACACTGAAGCTTTCTTT. Translation: CASSQDWAGGYTEAFF.

This clonotype showed up many times. The chain combines TRBV6-1 with TRBJ1-6; D gene uncertain. With 6 bases removed from V and 5 bases from J, the gap between germline ends came to 8 bases. The CDR3 extends over 13 amino acids. Germline V gene data show CDR1 as MNHNS and CDR2 as SASEGT. The CDR3: CASSRVNNSPLHF. CDR3 in DNA: TGTGCCAGCAGCCGGGTCAATAATTCACCCCTCCACTTT.

This rearrangement joins TRBV19 to TRBJ2-2; 8 nucleotides match TRBD2. Germline assignment: CDR1 LNHDA and CDR2 SQIVND (reference sequence). Trimming removed 7 bases from V and 6 bases from J; junction bases left unmatched: 10. The CDR3 covers 15 residues. The CDR3 region has the DNA TGTGCCAGTAAGGGACTAGAGTTCAACGCCGGGGAGCTGTTTTTT. Translating gives CASKGLEFNAGELFF.

This clonotype was observed at least ten times. This chain connects TRBV19 to TRBJ2-7, with D tentatively TRBD2 (6 bases). V was shortened by 10 bases and J by 4 bases, with 20 bases between the two germline ends. The V gene's germline CDR1 is LNHDA and CDR2 SQIVND (reference sequence). This CDR3 has 14 amino acids. CDR3 protein: CATSPGTGVYEQYF. The CDR3 DNA reads TGTGCCACCTCACCGGGGACGGGGGTATACGAGCAGTACTTC.

In this sample, this clonotype turned up many times. The chain joins TRBV7-9 to TRBJ2-7, with TRBD2 identical over 9 bases. The CDR3 is 15 residues long. The germline CDR1 and CDR2 sequences are SEHNR and FQNEAQ (reference sequence). With V trimmed by 1 base and J by 5 bases, 6 bases remained unmatched. CDR3 nucleotide sequence: TGTGCCAGCAGCTTAGGGGCTAGCGGGATGAACGAGCAGTACTTC. Translation gives CASSLGASGMNEQYF.

This clonotype came up many times. This sequence joins TRBV28 and TRBJ1-2; TRBD1 matches 11 bases. Germline V lookup: CDR1 MDHEN, CDR2 SYDVKM. The length of the CDR3 is 15 residues. J lost 3 bases, V lost 5 bases, and 5 bases had no gene match. The CDR3 sequence is CASSAGTGGHYGYTF. DNA for the CDR3: TGTGCCAGCAGTGCCGGGACAGGGGGACACTATGGCTACACCTTC.

The sample holds many counts of this clonotype. This sequence joins TRBV27 and TRBJ2-7, with D unresolved. Trimming removed 6 bases from V and 3 bases from J, with 6 bases in between. Germline V gene data show CDR1 as MNHEY and CDR2 as SMNVEV (reference sequence). The CDR3 covers 11 residues. CDR3 protein: CASRGIYEQYF. The CDR3 DNA reads as TGTGCCAGCAGGGGGATCTACGAGCAGTACTTC.

This clonotype was seen ten or more times. The chain joins TRBV7-2 to TRBJ2-2; 8 bases match TRBD2. With 5 bases clipped from V and 4 bases from J, the junction kept 6 bases outside the gene matches. The CDR3 has 15 residues. The germline gives CDR1 SGHTA, CDR2 FQGNSA. Written as DNA, the CDR3 is TGTGCCAGCAGCCCAAGCGGGAGAGGCACCGGGGAGCTGTTTTTT. Residues: CASSPSGRGTGELFF.

In this sample, this clonotype turned up once. V usage is TRBV7-9 and J usage is TRBJ2-5, with D unresolved. V was shortened by 2 bases and J by 2 bases, with 18 bases between the two germline ends. Germline V gene lookup returns CDR1 SEHNR and CDR2 FQNEAQ (reference sequence). The CDR3 contains 17 residues. In DNA form, the CDR3 reads TGTGCCAGCAGCTTAACCGCCAGCCGGCGTGGGCAAGAGACCCAGTACTTC. Its translation is CASSLTASRRGQETQYF.

There are many counts of this clonotype. The chain couples TRBV11-2 to TRBJ1-5, with D unclear. Trimming took off 1 base at V and 9 bases at J, with 10 bases between the two ends. The germline gives CDR1 SGHAT, CDR2 FQNNGV. The CDR3 has 13 residues. The CDR3 protein is CASSLGSYTPQHF. CDR3 DNA sequence: TGTGCCAGCAGCTTAGGAAGTTATACGCCCCAGCATTTT.

This clonotype was seen once. V gene TRBV12-3 or TRBV12-4 combines with J gene TRBJ2-4; 7 bases agree with TRBD1. CDR3 length: 12 residues. V shed 4 bases and J 8 bases; nucleotides not matched to a gene: 2. The CDR3 region is CASSYQGDIQYF. CDR3 nucleotides: TGTGCCAGCAGTTACCAGGGGGACATTCAGTACTTC.

The chain joins TRBV11-1 to TRBJ1-3; D is unclear. The CDR3 is 17 residues long. V shed 5 bases and J shed 1 base, with 18 bases lying between them. Germline V lookup: CDR1 SGHAT, CDR2 FQDESV (reference sequence). CDR3 sequence (DNA): TGTGCCAGCAGCCCAAGTTTGGCCGAGTGGTCTGGAAACACCATATATTTT. Its translation is CASSPSLAEWSGNTIYF.

This clonotype has at least ten counts. The chain uses TRBV11-2 and TRBJ2-3; perhaps TRBD2 as D (6 bases). This CDR3 is built from 15 residues. With 1 base removed from V and 2 bases from J, the gap between germline ends came to 10 bases. Germline loops: CDR1 SGHAT, CDR2 FQNNGV. The CDR3 loop reads CASSLVGLPTDTQYF. The CDR3 DNA sequence: TGTGCCAGCAGCTTAGTGGGACTCCCCACAGATACGCAGTATTTT.

This clonotype was picked up many times. The V gene is TRBV6-4, the J gene TRBJ2-3, with 9 bases identical to TRBD2. The CDR3 has 15 amino acids. Germline V lookup: CDR1 MRHNA, CDR2 SNTAGT. V gave up 2 bases and J gave up 2 bases; unmatched junction bases: 2. CDR3 amino acids: CASSDGGRATDTQYF. The DNA for the CDR3 is TGTGCCAGCAGTGACGGCGGGAGGGCCACAGATACGCAGTATTTT.

This chain uses TRBV6-5 with TRBJ1-1; 9 bases are a match to TRBD1. CDR3 length: 15 amino acids. V was clipped by 2 bases and J by 4 bases; unmatched bases: 5. Germline V gene lookup returns CDR1 MNHEY and CDR2 SVGAGI. The CDR3 sequence: CASSYTGQGPTEAFF. CDR3 DNA: TGTGCCAGCAGTTACACCGGACAGGGGCCCACTGAAGCTTTCTTT.

This clonotype has only a few counts. The chain uses TRBV11-2 and TRBJ2-5, with 9 bases fitting TRBD1. Germline V gene sequence: CDR1 SGHAT, CDR2 FQNNGV. The CDR3 contains 16 residues. Trimming cost V 5 bases and J 1 base; bases outside gene matches: 8. CDR3 nucleotide sequence: TGTGCCAGCAGCCTGACCGGACAGGGGATCCAAGAGACCCAGTACTTC. As protein: CASSLTGQGIQETQYF.

This chain uses TRBV24-1 with TRBJ1-2; tentatively, D is TRBD1 (5 bases). The CDR3 is 14 amino acids. Germline V gives CDR1 KGHDR, CDR2 SFDVKD. V was pared by 0 bases and J by 1 base, with 5 bases between. The CDR3 reads CATSDLDSNYGYTF. CDR3 coding DNA: TGTGCCACCAGTGATTTGGACAGTAACTATGGCTACACCTTC.

This clonotype showed up many times. This chain uses TRBV12-3 or TRBV12-4 with TRBJ2-7; TRBD2 aligns across 12 bases. The V gene end was trimmed by 6 bases and the J gene end by 2 bases; junction bases not matched to a gene: 2. The CDR3 consists of 14 residues. The CDR3 protein is CASSGLAGTYEQYF. CDR3 nucleotides: TGTGCCAGCAGCGGACTAGCGGGAACCTACGAGCAGTACTTC.

This clonotype showed up many times. The rearrangement joins TRBV6-1 to TRBJ1-5; D unclear. V lost 2 bases and J lost 1, with 12 bases in between. The germline CDR1 and CDR2 sequences are MNHNS and SASEGT. The CDR3 is 16 residues long. CDR3 bases: TGTGCCAGCAGTGAAAATTGGGGTGTGAGCAATCAGCCCCAGCATTTT. It codes for CASSENWGVSNQPQHF.

This clonotype has at least ten counts. The gene calls are TRBV3-1 and TRBJ2-7; tentatively, D is TRBD2 (6 bases). Germline lookup yields CDR1 LGHDT and CDR2 YNNKEL (reference sequence). The CDR3 covers 14 residues. The ends were cut back, 0 bases at V and 6 bases at J, with 12 bases in the middle. CDR3 coding DNA: TGTGCCAGCAGCCAAGAGTTAGCGGCGGGCGAGCAGTACTTC. Protein: CASSQELAAGEQYF.

This clonotype was seen many times. This sequence may be a read error, since a much larger clone differs from it by one base. The rearrangement joins TRBV29-1 to TRBJ2-7; 10 bases are shared with TRBD1. Germline CDR1 is SQVTM and CDR2 is ANQGSEA. The CDR3 sequence is 13 residues long. The CDR3 bases are TGCAGCGCTGAGGGACAGGGGTCCTACGGGCAGTACTTC. Residues: CSAEGQGSYGQYF.

This clonotype was recorded at least ten times. The V and J genes are TRBV12-3 or TRBV12-4 and TRBJ1-5; D is undetermined. The CDR3 covers 15 residues. Trimming removed 0 bases at V and 0 bases at J, with 6 bases between. CDR3 nucleotide sequence: TGTGCCAGCAGTTTAGCCACCGATAGCAATCAGCCCCAGCATTTT. Translation: CASSLATDSNQPQHF.

This clonotype has a count of ten or more. The chain couples TRBV28 to TRBJ1-1, with no clear D. Between the trimmed V and J ends, which lost 7 bases and 0 bases, there was a span of 9 bases. The CDR3 sequence is 13 residues long. Germline V gene sequence: CDR1 MDHEN, CDR2 SYDVKM. The CDR3 DNA reads as TGTGCCAGCATAGACCTATTGAACACTGAAGCTTTCTTT. Translated, it gives CASIDLLNTEAFF.

This clonotype has a count of ten or more. This chain connects TRBV6-5 to TRBJ2-7, with D possibly matching TRBD2 (5 bases). The CDR3 loop spans 14 amino acids. Trimming removed 7 bases at V and 3 bases at J, with 16 bases between. CDR1 is MNHEY, CDR2 SVGAGI, per germline. CDR3 protein: CASNPLGGSYEQYF. In DNA form, the CDR3 reads TGTGCCAGCAACCCCCTTGGAGGTAGCTACGAGCAGTACTTC.

This clonotype was picked up many times. J is TRBJ2-2 and V is TRBV9; a weak D match, TRBD1 (6 bases). The CDR3 runs to 16 residues. The germline CDR1 and CDR2 sequences are SGDLS and YYNGEE. Trimming cost V 4 bases and J 5 bases, with 18 bases left between them. For the CDR3, the DNA is TGTGCCAGCAGCCTCCCCCAGGGGACGGGTACCGGGGAGCTGTTTTTT. It encodes CASSLPQGTGTGELFF. The entire variable domain, with the rest obtained from reference TRBV9 and TRBJ2-2, is as follows: DSGVTQTPKHLITATGQRVTLRCSPRSGDLSVYWYQQSLDQGLQFLIQYYNGEERAKGNILERFSAQQFPDLHSELNLSSLELGDSALYFCASSLPQGTGTGELFFGEGSRLTVL.

This clonotype has ten or more counts. The J gene is TRBJ2-2, the V gene TRBV6-5; D gene uncertain. Germline V gene sequence: CDR1 MNHEY, CDR2 SVGAGI. The V end lost 4 bases, the J end lost 15 bases, and 12 bases lay between the germline ends. CDR3 length: 11 residues. The CDR3 DNA sequence: TGTGCCAGCAGTTTGACATGGACGATGTTTTTT. As protein: CASSLTWTMFF.